This is a list of T cell receptor beta chains from one sample in a study of persistence of HIV-infected CD4 T cells. No antigen has been assigned to these receptors. Measured with immunoSEQ multiplex PCR; TCRdb has only the in-frame clones, and not every one. Here the sample spans 45,000 or so clones, approximately 90% being singletons. Sequencing used CD4+ T cells sorted from PBMCs after roughly 18-hour stimulation, obtained from a patient who received antiretroviral therapy. The source is an adult woman with HIV who was CMV-seropositive. Each CDR3 is given with its conserved first and last residue. D genes are given only for firm matches. Where a row states a size, it is once, few, many or the class of an expanded clone; other rows omit it.

CARGGPGTEQYF	TGTGCCCGGGGGGGGCCAGGGACCGAGCAGTACTTC	TRBV21-1	TRBJ2-7	-	-
CAGGTGSGANVLTF	TGTGCCGGGGGCACAGGCTCTGGGGCCAACGTCCTGACTTTC	TRBV19	TRBJ2-6	-	-
CASSLVENIQYF	TGTGCCAGCAGCTTGGTAGAAAACATTCAGTACTTC	TRBV5-6	TRBJ2-4	-	once
CASSQQGVSYEQYF	TGTGCCAGCAGCCAACAGGGGGTTTCCTACGAGCAGTACTTC	TRBV5-4	TRBJ2-7	TRBD1	few
CASSLVGQNNYGYTF	TGCGCCAGCAGCTTGGTGGGACAGAACAACTATGGCTACACCTTC	TRBV5-1	TRBJ1-2	TRBD1	-
CASSPRVTYNSPLHF	TGCGCCAGCAGCCCAAGAGTTACCTATAATTCACCCCTCCACTTT	TRBV4-1	TRBJ1-6	-	-
CASSLLGGVYEQYF	TGTGCCAGCAGCCTCCTAGGTGGGGTCTACGAGCAGTACTTC	TRBV14	TRBJ2-7	-	-
CASSSTPTGNTGELFF	TGTGCCAGCAGCTCAACCCCGACAGGGAACACCGGGGAGCTGTTTTTT	TRBV7-3	TRBJ2-2	-	-
CAWSPGDRLNAEAFF	TGTGCCTGGAGTCCCGGGGACCGTTTGAACGCTGAAGCTTTCTTT	TRBV30	TRBJ1-1	-	once
CSASVRPATNEKLFF	TGCAGTGCTAGTGTCAGACCAGCAACTAATGAAAAACTGTTTTTT	TRBV20-1	TRBJ1-4	-	-
CASSRLAYNEQFF	TGTGCCAGCAGCCGGCTAGCTTACAATGAGCAGTTCTTC	TRBV3-1/TRBV3-2	TRBJ2-1	-	-
CASSSHTESGELFF	TGTGCCAGCAGCTCCCACACTGAATCCGGGGAGCTGTTTTTT	TRBV7-2	TRBJ2-2	-	-
CASSQVGPNQPQHF	TGTGCCAGCAGCCAAGTGGGCCCCAATCAGCCCCAGCATTTT	TRBV14	TRBJ1-5	-	-
CASTKQGGGNQPQHF	TGTGCCAGCACCAAACAGGGGGGCGGCAATCAGCCCCAGCATTTT	TRBV6-5	TRBJ1-5	TRBD1	-
CASSLELRGAYF	TGTGCCAGCAGCTTGGAGTTGCGGGGGGCGTATTTT	TRBV5-4	TRBJ2-3	TRBD2	-
CASSLADRENEQFF	TGTGCCAGCAGCCTCGCGGACAGGGAAAATGAGCAGTTCTTC	TRBV7-9	TRBJ2-1	TRBD1	-
CATSRDITTTDSNQPQHF	TGTGCCACCAGCAGAGACATAACTACGACAGATAGCAATCAGCCCCAGCATTTT	TRBV15	TRBJ1-5	-	-
CATSRGIGELFF	TGTGCCACCAGCAGAGGAATCGGGGAGCTGTTTTTT	TRBV15	TRBJ2-2	-	-
CASSLGQGVADTQYF	TGTGCCAGCAGTTTAGGACAGGGGGTAGCAGATACGCAGTATTTT	TRBV27	TRBJ2-3	TRBD1	-
CASSLRTEIYGYTF	TGTGCCAGCAGCCTTCGGACGGAGATTTATGGCTACACCTTC	TRBV7-9	TRBJ1-2	-	-
CASSDQQGWGSGGYQPQHF	TGTGCCAGCAGTGACCAACAGGGTTGGGGGTCAGGGGGATATCAGCCCCAGCATTTT	TRBV6-1	TRBJ1-5	TRBD1	-
CASSSGNTEAFF	TGTGCCAGCAGTTCAGGGAACACTGAAGCTTTCTTT	TRBV6-6	TRBJ1-1	-	-
CASSTGTGANTGELFF	TGTGCCAGCTCAACTGGGACAGGGGCCAACACCGGGGAGCTGTTTTTT	TRBV18	TRBJ2-2	TRBD1	-
CASSTGGGGNQPQHF	TGTGCCAGTAGTACCGGCGGGGGGGGTAATCAGCCCCAGCATTTT	TRBV19	TRBJ1-5	-	once
CASSYDVTNIQYF	TGTGCCAGCAGTTACGACGTCACGAACATTCAGTACTTC	TRBV6-2/TRBV6-3	TRBJ2-4	-	-
CASSRGQVHSPLHF	TGTGCCAGCAGTCGGGGACAGGTACATTCACCCCTCCACTTT	TRBV6-5	TRBJ1-6	TRBD1	-
CASSLVSGGNTGELFF	TGTGCCAGCAGCTTAGTTTCCGGGGGGAACACCGGGGAGCTGTTTTTT	TRBV7-8	TRBJ2-2	-	-
CASSGEAGTEAFF	TGTGCCAGCAGTGGTGAGGCGGGCACTGAAGCTTTCTTT	TRBV6-4	TRBJ1-1	-	-
CASSEYRGYEAFF	TGCGCCAGCAGCGAATACAGGGGATATGAAGCTTTCTTT	TRBV5-1	TRBJ1-1	TRBD1	once
CASSLGTANEKLFF	TGTGCCAGTTCTCTGGGGACCGCGAATGAAAAACTGTTTTTT	TRBV10-3	TRBJ1-4	-	-
CASSFQRGGYNEQFF	TGCGCCAGCAGCTTTCAGCGGGGGGGCTACAATGAGCAGTTCTTC	TRBV5-1	TRBJ2-1	TRBD2	-
CSVERNSGNTIYF	TGCAGCGTCGAGCGGAACTCTGGAAACACCATATATTTT	TRBV29-1	TRBJ1-3	-	-
CASSTSGGVYNEQFF	TGTGCCAGCTCGACTAGCGGGGGGGTATACAATGAGCAGTTCTTC	TRBV7-8	TRBJ2-1	TRBD2	-
CASGLENARVTDDLAISPQHF	TGTGCTAGTGGTTTGGAGAACGCCAGAGTAACCGATGATCTAGCAATCAGCCCCCAGCATTTT	TRBV12-5	TRBJ1-5	-	-
CAWSRDRGTDTQYF	TGTGCCTGGAGTCGGGACAGGGGAACAGATACGCAGTATTTT	TRBV30	TRBJ2-3	TRBD1	once
CASNRDSGANVLTF	TGCGCCAGTAACAGGGACTCTGGGGCCAACGTCCTGACTTTC	TRBV5-1	TRBJ2-6	-	-
CASSPGKDTEAFF	TGTGCCAGCTCACCAGGGAAGGACACTGAAGCTTTCTTT	TRBV18	TRBJ1-1	-	-
CASSLVPGGTGELFF	TGTGCCAGCAGCTTAGTCCCCGGGGGCACCGGGGAGCTGTTTTTT	TRBV11-3	TRBJ2-2	-	-
CASSLEVTGPNTEAFF	TGCGCCAGCAGCTTGGAAGTAACAGGACCTAACACTGAAGCTTTCTTT	TRBV5-1	TRBJ1-1	-	few
CASSGSGLVGDTQYF	TGTGCCAGTAGTGGGTCGGGACTAGTTGGAGATACGCAGTATTTT	TRBV19	TRBJ2-3	TRBD2	-
CASSLDTLTDTQYF	TGTGCCAGCAGCTTAGACACCCTCACAGATACGCAGTATTTT	TRBV7-9	TRBJ2-3	-	-
CASSKVEKHHEAFF	TGTGCCAGCAGCAAAGTAGAAAAGCATCATGAAGCTTTCTTT	TRBV21-1	TRBJ1-1	-	-
CATSTRGLVTQHF	TGTGCCACCAGCACCAGAGGACTGGTGACCCAGCATTTT	TRBV15	TRBJ1-5	-	-
CASSQVDRGYNSPLHF	TGCGCCAGCAGCCAAGTCGACAGGGGTTATAATTCACCCCTCCACTTT	TRBV4-1	TRBJ1-6	TRBD1	-
CASSVGGASSYNEQFF	TGTGCCAGCAGCGTAGGCGGGGCCAGCTCCTACAATGAGCAGTTCTTC	TRBV9	TRBJ2-1	-	-
CSGGWGNEKLFF	TGCAGCGGGGGTTGGGGTAATGAAAAACTGTTTTTT	TRBV29-1	TRBJ1-4	-	-
CASRSRSSGEQYF	TGTGCCAGCAGGTCGCGAAGCTCCGGCGAGCAGTACTTC	TRBV6-5	TRBJ2-7	-	-
CATSRSIGLSEAFF	TGTGCCACCAGCAGATCGATAGGACTCTCCGAAGCTTTCTTT	TRBV15	TRBJ1-1	-	-
CASSQARETDTQYF	TGTGCCAGCAGCCAAGCACGGGAAACAGATACGCAGTATTTT	TRBV14	TRBJ2-3	-	-
CASSLTRRINYGYTF	TGTGCCAGCAGCTTAACACGTCGGATTAACTATGGCTACACCTTC	TRBV7-3	TRBJ1-2	-	-
CASSPLRSSGYTF	TGTGCCAGCAGTCCCCTCCGGTCGTCTGGCTACACCTTC	TRBV6-5	TRBJ1-2	-	-
CASSLRDRGARLTNYGYTF	TGTGCCAGCAGCTTGCGGGACAGGGGCGCTAGGCTTACTAACTATGGCTACACCTTC	TRBV5-5	TRBJ1-2	TRBD1	-
CASSDLRDSSPLHF	TGTGCCAGCAGTGACCTTCGGGATAGTTCACCCCTCCACTTT	TRBV2	TRBJ1-6	-	-